A selection of T cell receptor beta chains follows, all from one sample in a study of T cell responses to AZD1222 COVID-19 vaccine. TCRdb's copy holds only in-frame clones and misses some; the assay was immunoSEQ multiplex PCR. Seen here are under 150,000 clones, about 91% observed once, and the top ten hold about 6.5%. The sample here was peripheral blood, taken 28 days after the second AZD1222 dose. The source is an adult who received the AZD1222 COVID-19 vaccine. Each CDR3 is given without its conserved first and last residue.

j_call v_call cdr3_length cdr3_aa
TRBJ1-1 TRBV11-2 11 ASSSQGNTEAF
TRBJ1-1 TRBV19 14 ASSIGAYRQGAEAF
TRBJ1-2 TRBV5-6 11 ASSRQGADGYT
TRBJ1-2 TRBV10-3 13 AISEDGGPRGGYT
TRBJ1-6 TRBV6-5 13 ASSYSTGIDSPLH
TRBJ1-5 TRBV19 17 ASSITRQAAVLGNQPQH
TRBJ2-5 TRBV19 10 SRQLIQETQY
TRBJ2-1 TRBV7-2 14 ASSSRTSGGALEQF
TRBJ1-1 TRBV6-2/TRBV6-3 13 ASSRGPQGFTEAF
TRBJ1-2 TRBV9 12 ASTRGDFDYGYT
TRBJ1-1 TRBV13 13 ASSPTTPTNTEAF
TRBJ1-2 TRBV5-4 11 ASSGQGAGGYT
TRBJ2-3 TRBV10-3 12 AISGRGGTDTQY
TRBJ1-6 TRBV9 13 ASSVGTGSNSPLH
TRBJ1-1 TRBV28 11 ASSFRRPTEAF
TRBJ1-1 TRBV10-3 10 ASRTGNTEAF
TRBJ1-2 TRBV12-3/TRBV12-4 11 ASSFGQTYGYT
TRBJ1-6 TRBV27 11 ASRRTEGSPLH
TRBJ1-1 TRBV9 11 ASSVQGGTEAF
TRBJ1-1 TRBV19 13 ASSTRDRLNTEAF
TRBJ2-1 TRBV19 12 ASSTSGGAGEQF
TRBJ2-5 TRBV7-6 14 ASSLVIGGYQETQY
TRBJ2-3 TRBV27 13 ASSTTGAGTDTQY
TRBJ1-5 TRBV6-5 14 ASSYSLVSLNQPQH
TRBJ2-7 TRBV6-5 12 ASVRDVGKMEQY
TRBJ1-1 TRBV6-5 9 ASSYFGDAF
TRBJ2-1 TRBV19 13 ASSTTGTVYNEQF
TRBJ2-5 TRBV11-2 11 ASSPGQSGTQY
TRBJ2-1 TRBV5-4 14 ASSLSGVSSYNEQF
TRBJ1-3 TRBV12-3/TRBV12-4 11 ASSRTGGNTIY
TRBJ1-4 TRBV20-1 11 SASKGTNEKLF
TRBJ2-7 TRBV5-1 11 ASSAQTGGEQY
TRBJ1-6 TRBV7-9 12 ASSSRVGNSPLH
TRBJ2-3 TRBV5-1 12 ASTGSAATDTQY
TRBJ1-4 TRBV6-5 12 ASKDSATNEKLF
TRBJ1-1 TRBV7-9 15 ASSYGQGLLMNTEAF